The following is a T cell receptor (beta chain) sequence with its context. The trim removed 1 base at V and 8 bases at J, leaving 4 bases unmatched. CDR1 LNHNV and CDR2 YYDKDF come from the germline V gene (reference sequence). The CDR3 is made up of 14 amino acids. This sample is part of a study of control samples from healthy donors and cancer patients. The data were produced by immunoSEQ multiplex PCR, yet TCRdb's version contains in-frame clones alone and is incomplete. The sample shows 120,000 or so clones, 80% to 95% of them seen only once. The rearrangement joins TRBV15 to TRBJ1-5; 8 positions agree with TRBD1. The sample consisted of blood. This receptor was taken from a man younger than 30 in good health. The CDR3 region is CATSRGVDREPQHF. DNA of the CDR3: TGTGCCACCAGCAGAGGTGTGGACAGGGAGCCCCAGCATTTT.